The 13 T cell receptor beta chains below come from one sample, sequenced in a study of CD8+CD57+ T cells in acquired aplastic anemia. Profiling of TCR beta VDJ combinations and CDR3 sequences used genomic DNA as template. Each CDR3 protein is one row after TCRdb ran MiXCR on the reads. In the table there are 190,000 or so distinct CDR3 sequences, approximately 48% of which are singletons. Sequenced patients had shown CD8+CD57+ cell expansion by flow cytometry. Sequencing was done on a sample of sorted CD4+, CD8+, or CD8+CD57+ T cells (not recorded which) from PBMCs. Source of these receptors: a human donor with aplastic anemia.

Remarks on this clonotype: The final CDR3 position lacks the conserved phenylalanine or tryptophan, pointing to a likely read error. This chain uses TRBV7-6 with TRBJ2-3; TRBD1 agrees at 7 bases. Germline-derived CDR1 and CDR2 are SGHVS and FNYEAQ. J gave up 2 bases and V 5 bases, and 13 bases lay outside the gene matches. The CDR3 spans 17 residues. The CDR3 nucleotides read TGTGCCAGCAGCCGCCTCTCCGGGACAGAAGACACAGATACGCAGTATTCT. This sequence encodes CASSRLSGTEDTDTQYS.

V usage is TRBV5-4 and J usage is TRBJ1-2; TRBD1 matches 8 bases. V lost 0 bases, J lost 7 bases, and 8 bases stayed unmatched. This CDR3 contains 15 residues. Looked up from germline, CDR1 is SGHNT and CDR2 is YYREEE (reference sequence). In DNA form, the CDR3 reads TGTGCCAGCAGCTTGGACAGGGGGGGCTTGGCTGGCTACACCTTC. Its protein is CASSLDRGGLAGYTF.

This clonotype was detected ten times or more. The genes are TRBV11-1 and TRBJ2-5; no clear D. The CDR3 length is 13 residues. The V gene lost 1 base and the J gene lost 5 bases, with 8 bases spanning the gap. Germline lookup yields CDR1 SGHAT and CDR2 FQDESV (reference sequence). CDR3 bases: TGTGCCAGCAGCTTAGGGACCCGGGAGACCCAGTACTTC. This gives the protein CASSLGTRETQYF.

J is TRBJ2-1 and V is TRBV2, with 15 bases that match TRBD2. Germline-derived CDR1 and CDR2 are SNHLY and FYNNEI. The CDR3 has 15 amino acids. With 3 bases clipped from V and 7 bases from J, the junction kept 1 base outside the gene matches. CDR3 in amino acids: CASSEGTSGGNEQFF. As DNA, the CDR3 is TGTGCCAGCAGTGAGGGGACTAGCGGGGGGAATGAGCAGTTCTTC.

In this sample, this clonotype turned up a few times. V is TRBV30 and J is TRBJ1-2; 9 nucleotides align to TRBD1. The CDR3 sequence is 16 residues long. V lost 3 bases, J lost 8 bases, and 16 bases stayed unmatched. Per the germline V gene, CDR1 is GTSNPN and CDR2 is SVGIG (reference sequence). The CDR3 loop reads CAWRDEWARDRVGYTF. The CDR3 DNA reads TGTGCCTGGAGGGACGAATGGGCTCGGGACAGGGTCGGCTACACCTTC.

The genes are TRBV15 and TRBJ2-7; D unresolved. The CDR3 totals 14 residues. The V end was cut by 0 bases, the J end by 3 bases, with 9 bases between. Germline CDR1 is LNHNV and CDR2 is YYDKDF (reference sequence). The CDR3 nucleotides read TGTGCCACCAGCAGAGATCATGGGGACTACGAGCAGTACTTC. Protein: CATSRDHGDYEQYF.

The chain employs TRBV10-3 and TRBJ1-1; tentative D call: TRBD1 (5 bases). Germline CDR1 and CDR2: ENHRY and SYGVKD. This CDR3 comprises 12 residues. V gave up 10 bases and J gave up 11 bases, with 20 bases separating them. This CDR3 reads CARAGGNRYAFF. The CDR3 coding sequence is TGTGCCAGAGCTGGGGGGAATCGGTACGCTTTCTTT.

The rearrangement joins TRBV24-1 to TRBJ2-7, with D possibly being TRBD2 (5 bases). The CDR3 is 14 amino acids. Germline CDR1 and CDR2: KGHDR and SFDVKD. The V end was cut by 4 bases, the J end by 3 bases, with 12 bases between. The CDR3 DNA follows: TGTGCCACCAGTGACGGGGTCCCAAACTACGAGCAGTACTTC. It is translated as CATSDGVPNYEQYF.

CDR3 nucleotides: TGTGCCAGCAGCTGGGGGGAGGGTTTAGGGACCCAGTACTTC. It yields the protein CASSWGEGLGTQYF. This sequence joins TRBV7-2 and TRBJ2-5; TRBD2 matches at 7 bases. The CDR3 contains 14 residues. Germline-derived CDR1 and CDR2 are SGHTA and FQGNSA. Trimming at V came to 4 bases and at J to 7 bases, leaving 9 bases not matched to a gene.

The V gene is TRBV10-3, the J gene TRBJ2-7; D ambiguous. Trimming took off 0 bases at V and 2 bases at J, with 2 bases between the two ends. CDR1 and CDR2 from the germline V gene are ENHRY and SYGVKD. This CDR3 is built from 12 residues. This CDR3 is CAISESPYEQYF. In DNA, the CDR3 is TGTGCCATCAGTGAGTCGCCCTACGAGCAGTACTTC.

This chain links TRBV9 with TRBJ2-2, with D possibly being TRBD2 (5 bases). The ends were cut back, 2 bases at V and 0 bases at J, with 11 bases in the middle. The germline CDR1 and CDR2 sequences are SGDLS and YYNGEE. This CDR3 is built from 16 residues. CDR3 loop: CASSVGRGANTGELFF. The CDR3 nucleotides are TGTGCCAGCAGCGTCGGTCGGGGAGCGAACACCGGGGAGCTGTTTTTT. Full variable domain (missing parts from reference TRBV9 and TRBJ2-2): DSGVTQTPKHLITATGQRVTLRCSPRSGDLSVYWYQQSLDQGLQFLIQYYNGEERAKGNILERFSAQQFPDLHSELNLSSLELGDSALYFCASSVGRGANTGELFFGEGSRLTVL.

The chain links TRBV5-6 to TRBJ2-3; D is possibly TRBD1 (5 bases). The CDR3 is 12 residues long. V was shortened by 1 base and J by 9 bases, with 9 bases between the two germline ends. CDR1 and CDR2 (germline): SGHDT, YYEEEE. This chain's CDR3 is CASSLSAGTQYF. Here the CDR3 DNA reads TGTGCCAGCAGCTTGTCTGCAGGGACGCAGTATTTT.

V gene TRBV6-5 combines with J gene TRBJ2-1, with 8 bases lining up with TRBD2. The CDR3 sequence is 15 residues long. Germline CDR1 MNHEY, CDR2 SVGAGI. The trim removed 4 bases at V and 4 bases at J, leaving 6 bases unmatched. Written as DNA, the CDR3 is TGTGCCAGCAGTTGGGGAGCGGGAGCTTACAATGAGCAGTTCTTC. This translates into CASSWGAGAYNEQFF.